The following is a T cell receptor (beta chain) sequence with its context. No antigen is known for it. TCRdb redid the calling of the reads with MiXCR, one entry per CDR3 protein. The repertoire has tens of thousands of distinct CDR3 sequences, 20% to 25% of them found once; the top ten carry about 87%. These data belong to a study of T cell repertoires in cytomegalovirus infection. Study summary: CMV epitopes in the study were HLA-C-restricted (recently identified) and HLA-B-restricted (well studied). Both CMV infection and a matching HLA type were indicated by public TCR beta signatures. General observations from the study: Individuals carrying CMV plus the relevant HLA were identified by cumulative frequency of public TCR beta families. Ex vivo responses were dominated by HLA-C-restricted CMV-specific TCR beta clonotypes.

Trimming pared 5 bases from V and 4 bases from J, leaving 15 bases between. Looked up from germline, CDR1 is SEHNR and CDR2 is FQNEAQ (reference sequence). This CDR3 comprises 14 residues. The V call is TRBV7-9, the J call TRBJ2-7; D remains unclear. Sequenced here: CD8+ T cells from cultured PBMCs, sampled from culture after CMV antigen stimulation. This TCR derives from a human donor in good health (CMV status not recorded). Some clones in this sample may be carry-over from other donors' samples. CDR3 DNA sequence: TGTGCCAGCAGCCCGGCCCTGATGGGATACGAGCAGTACTTC. Its translation is CASSPALMGYEQYF.